A single sample gave rise to the 19 T cell receptor beta chains below, sequenced in a study of graft-versus-host responses after intestinal transplantation. TCRdb keeps only in-frame clones here, not all; method: immunoSEQ multiplex PCR. This table holds roughly 56,000 clones, approximately 90% found once. The sequencing used PBMCs, collected almost 120 days after intestinal transplantation. The receptors were sampled from a human patient who received an intestinal transplant, so some T cells may come from the graft donor.

Concerning this clone: At one of its ends the junction is not consistent with the germline gene, which may arise from a read error. The chain has TRBV28 and TRBJ2-3; possibly TRBD2 for D (7 bases). Germline loops: CDR1 MDHEN, CDR2 SYDVKM. The CDR3 spans 15 residues. DNA of the CDR3: TGTGCCAGCAGTTGGGGGGGCTTATCCACAAATACGCAGTATTTT. The encoded protein is CASSWGGLSTNTQYF.

This rearrangement joins TRBV5-6 to TRBJ2-7; no clear D gene. Germline values: CDR1 SGHDT, CDR2 YYEEEE. The germline V and J ends were trimmed by 0 bases and 0 bases, with 7 bases remaining between them. There are 14 residues in the CDR3. This CDR3 is CASSLVVGSYEQYF. The CDR3 region has the DNA TGTGCCAGCAGCTTGGTCGTAGGCTCCTACGAGCAGTACTTC.

This sequence joins TRBV7-2 and TRBJ2-1, with a possible D match to TRBD2 (6 bases). This CDR3 has 14 residues. Germline-derived CDR1 and CDR2 are SGHTA and FQGNSA. Trimming stripped 4 bases from V and 6 bases from J, with 13 bases between. The CDR3 coding sequence is TGTGCCAGCAGCTCGTTCGGGACTCCCAATGAGCAGTTCTTC. This gives the protein CASSSFGTPNEQFF.

This chain joins TRBV18 and TRBJ1-1, with 10 positions matching TRBD1. In germline, CDR1 is KGHSH, CDR2 LQKENI. The CDR3 totals 14 residues. J was trimmed by 4 bases and V by 5 bases; bases with no gene match: 4. The CDR3 loop is CASSSGQGGTEAFF. CDR3 nucleotide sequence: TGTGCCAGCTCATCCGGACAGGGGGGCACTGAAGCTTTCTTT.

This chain connects TRBV5-6 to TRBJ2-2; D not resolved. V was trimmed by 2 bases and J by 6 bases, leaving 8 bases between them. The germline V gene encodes CDR1 SGHDT and CDR2 YYEEEE. This CDR3 has 13 amino acids. The CDR3 DNA reads TGTGCCAGCAGCTTCTATGGCGCCGGGGAGCTGTTTTTT. Translating gives CASSFYGAGELFF.

The CDR3 DNA reads as TGTGCCAGCAGCTCGCCCCACGGGCCCACTGAAGCTTTCTTT. The encoded protein is CASSSPHGPTEAFF. This rearrangement joins TRBV13 to TRBJ1-1; D not resolved. The CDR3 is made up of 14 amino acids. The germline V and J ends were trimmed by 4 bases and 4 bases, with 13 bases remaining between them. Germline V CDR1 and CDR2: PRHDT, FYEKMQ (reference sequence).

J is TRBJ2-7 and V is TRBV28; 14 nucleotides align to TRBD2. There are 18 residues in the CDR3. CDR1 and CDR2 (germline): MDHEN, SYDVKM. J gave up 3 bases and V 4 bases, and 11 bases lay outside the gene matches. CDR3: CASSSPEAGTSGSYEQYF. CDR3 in DNA: TGTGCCAGCAGTTCTCCAGAAGCTGGGACTAGCGGGAGCTACGAGCAGTACTTC.

V and J are TRBV27 and TRBJ2-1; TRBD2 aligns across 10 bases. The CDR3 is made up of 16 amino acids. CDR1 MNHEY and CDR2 SMNVEV come from the germline V gene (reference sequence). The V and J ends lost 3 bases and 9 bases, in that order; junction bases with no gene match: 11. The CDR3 region has the DNA TGTGCCAGCAGTTTTAGCGGGGGGTCCGGGATCAGTGAGCAGTTCTTC. Encoded protein: CASSFSGGSGISEQFF.

J is TRBJ1-4 and V is TRBV28; 7 nucleotides agree with TRBD1. The CDR3 totals 15 residues. The V segment lost 6 bases and the J segment 4 bases; nucleotides outside the gene matches: 8. The germline V gene has CDR1 MDHEN and CDR2 SYDVKM. The CDR3, as DNA: TGTGCCAGCAGGGGGGCGGACAGGTATAATGAAAAACTGTTTTTT. Translated, it gives CASRGADRYNEKLFF.

The rearrangement uses TRBV15 and TRBJ2-3; a weak D match, TRBD1 (5 bases). Germline loops: CDR1 LNHNV, CDR2 YYDKDF (reference sequence). V shed 0 bases and J shed 0 bases, with 10 bases lying between them. The CDR3 is 16 residues long. The CDR3 sequence is CATSRDGARSTDTQYF. The DNA for the CDR3 is TGTGCCACCAGCAGAGATGGGGCGCGGAGCACAGATACGCAGTATTTT.

This sequence joins TRBV12-5 and TRBJ1-1, with 7 bases that match TRBD1. CDR3 length: 13 amino acids. The J segment lost 4 bases and the V segment lost 7 bases, leaving 6 bases of the junction unmatched. Germline lookup yields CDR1 LGHNT and CDR2 FRNRAP. The CDR3 spells CASAGGTVTEAFF. For the CDR3, the DNA is TGTGCTAGTGCCGGGGGGACAGTCACTGAAGCTTTCTTT.

CDR3 sequence reads: CASSSRPPGVQYF. The CDR3 DNA reads TGTGCCAGCAGCTCAAGGCCCCCCGGGGTGCAGTATTTT. The rearrangement joins TRBV7-2 to TRBJ2-3, with D perhaps TRBD2 (5 bases). The ends were cut back, 4 bases at V and 11 bases at J, with 16 bases in the middle. Per germline, CDR1 SGHTA and CDR2 FQGNSA. The CDR3 covers 13 residues.

CDR3 sequence (DNA): TGTGCCAGCAGTTCAAGTGAAGCGGGACAGGGCGGGACCCAGTACTTC. Translation gives CASSSSEAGQGGTQYF. The J gene is TRBJ2-5, the V gene TRBV28, with 9 bases aligning to TRBD1. Trimming removed 4 bases from V and 7 bases from J; junction bases left unmatched: 13. CDR3 length: 16 amino acids. Germline lookup yields CDR1 MDHEN and CDR2 SYDVKM.

The J gene is TRBJ1-3, the V gene TRBV5-1; D unclear. V lost 0 bases, J lost 2 bases, and 6 bases lay in between. CDR1 is SGHRS and CDR2 is YFSETQ in the germline V gene. This CDR3 region has 14 residues. Here the CDR3 DNA reads TGCGCCAGCAGCTTGGAGACCGCTGGAAACACCATATATTTT. This codes for CASSLETAGNTIYF.

This chain uses TRBV19 with TRBJ2-7; 8 bases map to TRBD2. CDR1 LNHDA and CDR2 SQIVND come from the germline V gene (reference sequence). V shed 5 bases, J shed 2 bases, and the junction held 2 bases outside the gene matches. This CDR3 comprises 13 residues. This CDR3 reads CASSRAGAYEQYF. The CDR3 DNA reads TGTGCCAGTAGTCGAGCGGGGGCCTACGAGCAGTACTTC.

V is TRBV5-4 and J is TRBJ2-1, with 11 nucleotides matching TRBD2. The germline V gene has CDR1 SGHNT and CDR2 YYREEE (reference sequence). The CDR3 is 15 residues long. V shed 6 bases and J 5 bases; nucleotides not matched to a gene: 7. CDR3 sequence (DNA): TGTGCCAGCACCAGGACTAGCGGGCTAAACAATGAGCAGTTCTTC. It specifies CASTRTSGLNNEQFF.

The chain recombines TRBV7-8 with TRBJ2-7; TRBD1 aligns across 7 bases. Trimming removed 4 bases from V and 3 bases from J; junction bases left unmatched: 9. Germline CDR1 is SGHVS and CDR2 is FQNEAQ. CDR3 length equals 15 residues. The CDR3, as DNA: TGTGCCAGCAGCTCCAGACAGGGTAATGGCTACGAGCAGTACTTC. Translation: CASSSRQGNGYEQYF.

V is TRBV28 and J is TRBJ2-3; D is perhaps TRBD1 or TRBD2 (5 bases each). Germline CDR1 and CDR2: MDHEN and SYDVKM. Trimming left V 3 bases short and J 5 bases short, with 6 bases between. The CDR3 length is 12 residues. The CDR3 coding sequence is TGTGCCAGCAGTTTGGGACGAGATACGCAGTATTTT. It encodes CASSLGRDTQYF.

For this clone: The sample carries other DNA sequences with the same CDR3. The DNA of the CDR3 is TGTGCCAGCAGTTTTAGCGGGAGAGGGACAGATACGCAGTATTTT. Protein sequence: CASSFSGRGTDTQYF. The chain employs TRBV28 and TRBJ2-3, with 9 bases that match TRBD2. Germline values: CDR1 MDHEN, CDR2 SYDVKM. This CDR3 region has 15 residues. V was pared by 3 bases and J by 3 bases, with 4 bases of the junction left unmatched.